This T cell receptor (beta chain) was identified during a study of CD8 T cells in ankylosing spondylitis. TCRdb called the 5' RACE reads again in MiXCR, with one record for every CDR3 protein. The table includes around 340,000 distinct CDR3 sequences, 20% to 25% detected once. Whole-study results and caveats: Previously reported in reactive arthritis synovial fluid and blood were some of the motif variants.

Comments on this clonotype: Its antigen remains unidentified.

The CDR3 consists of 18 residues. The V end lost 0 bases, the J end lost 4 bases, and 20 bases lay between the germline ends. Germline values: CDR1 ENHRY, CDR2 SYGVKD. The receptor was isolated from a male donor with ankylosing spondylitis or in good health (not recorded which). Sequenced input: blood, either unsorted or a sorted T cell fraction (not recorded which). This rearrangement joins TRBV10-3 to TRBJ2-3; D possibly corresponds to TRBD2 (6 bases). CDR3 region: CAISESIVSVGEADTQYF. CDR3 nucleotides: TGTGCCATCAGTGAGTCGATTGTCTCGGTCGGGGAGGCAGATACGCAGTATTTT.